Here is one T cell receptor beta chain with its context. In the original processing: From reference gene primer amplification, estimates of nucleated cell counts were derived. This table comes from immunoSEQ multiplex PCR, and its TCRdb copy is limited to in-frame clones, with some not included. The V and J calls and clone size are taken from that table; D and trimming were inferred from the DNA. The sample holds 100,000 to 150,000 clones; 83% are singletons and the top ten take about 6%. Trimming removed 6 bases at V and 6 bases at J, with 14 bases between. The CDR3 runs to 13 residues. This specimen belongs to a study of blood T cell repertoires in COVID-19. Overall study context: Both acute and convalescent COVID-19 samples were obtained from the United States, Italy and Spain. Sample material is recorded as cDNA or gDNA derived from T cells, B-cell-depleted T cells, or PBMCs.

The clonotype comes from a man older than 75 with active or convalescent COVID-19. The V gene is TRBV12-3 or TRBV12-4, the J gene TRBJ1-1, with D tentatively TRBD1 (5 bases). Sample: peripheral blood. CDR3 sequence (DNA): TGTGCCAGCAGGCCAACAGGAAGCCCTGAAGCTTTCTTT. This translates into CASRPTGSPEAFF.